Listed below are T cell receptor beta chains from one sample, sequenced in a study of Ad26.COV2.S vaccination and SARS-CoV-2 variants. Libraries were prepared by immunoSEQ multiplex PCR; TCRdb keeps only in-frame clonotypes and omits some of them. The table lists hundreds of thousands of clones, roughly nine tenths of them singletons, with over 2.5% in the top ten. Sequences were derived from peripheral blood, sampled in a trial of Ad26.COV2.S vaccine versus placebo. The receptor set was obtained from a person aged 18-60 years who received the Ad26.COV2.S COVID-19 vaccine or a placebo. Both conserved end residues are part of each CDR3.

v_gene	j_gene	CDR3aa
TRBV4-1	TRBJ1-5	CASSQDGPTASNQPQHF
TRBV11-2	TRBJ2-5	CASSLLLARETQYF
TRBV20-1	TRBJ1-6	CSASIIRGDNSPLHF
TRBV9	TRBJ2-7	CASSVEASGGYEQYF
TRBV27	TRBJ1-2	CASSGRTGPRDGYTF
TRBV15	TRBJ2-5	CATSARGEETQYF
TRBV5-4	TRBJ1-2	CASSLVGGAGYTF
TRBV9	TRBJ2-5	CASSVAFAAGQETQYF
TRBV24-1	TRBJ2-1	CATSDPPSGLAVGDEQFF
TRBV7-3	TRBJ2-4	CASSLLGGGDIQYF
TRBV2	TRBJ2-1	CASIDPLSGKDNEQFF
TRBV10-2	TRBJ2-5	CASRRGQGRRETQYF
TRBV3-1/TRBV3-2	TRBJ1-2	CASSPRDSRYGYTF
TRBV6-2/TRBV6-3	TRBJ1-5	CASSQEFNQPQHF
TRBV13	TRBJ2-3	CASSLGLVGRATDTQYF
TRBV7-2	TRBJ1-3	CASSAEQGGNTIYF
TRBV19	TRBJ2-1	CASSTTQSSYNEQFF
TRBV7-9	TRBJ2-7	CASSRSGGQSSYEQYF
TRBV7-9	TRBJ1-3	CASSLQGPISGNTIYF
TRBV18	TRBJ1-5	CASSPGNQPQHF
TRBV3-1/TRBV3-2	TRBJ2-5	CASSQDHADWETQYF
TRBV7-9	TRBJ2-1	CASSPGTSGREQFF
TRBV19	TRBJ2-2	CASSMEEDTGELFF
TRBV24-1	TRBJ2-3	CATSGRDSRTDTQYF
TRBV2	TRBJ2-3	CASREPRGGEADTQYF
TRBV18	TRBJ2-1	CASSREGANEQFF
TRBV12-5	TRBJ2-2	CASGLVLRGLTGELFF
TRBV5-1	TRBJ1-1	CASSLGETANTEAFF
TRBV9	TRBJ2-5	CASGRRGRGTQETQYF
TRBV23-1	TRBJ1-2	CAKKGGAYYGYTF
TRBV18	TRBJ2-1	CASSLLDRVNEQFF
TRBV28	TRBJ2-7	CASSLTGTVSYEQYF
TRBV27	TRBJ2-2	CASSTHSGLAGDTGELFF
TRBV3-1/TRBV3-2	TRBJ1-4	CASSQATGEEYWVPTNEKLFF
TRBV19	TRBJ2-3	CASETGAGVTDTQYF
TRBV27	TRBJ2-1	CASIPDRGARNEQFF
TRBV11-3	TRBJ1-1	CASSLVSAGTEAFF
TRBV11-3	TRBJ1-2	CASSSTGVPGYTF
TRBV11-2	TRBJ1-4	CASSRWGPNEKLFF
TRBV29-1	TRBJ2-3	CSVEPVTDTQYF
TRBV5-4	TRBJ2-5	CASSLAGASGPQETQYF
TRBV9	TRBJ2-3	CASSPRGRALDTQYF
TRBV5-1	TRBJ2-6	CASSLLIGVPGANVLTF
TRBV5-6	TRBJ1-4	CASSLGQSTEKLFF
TRBV28	TRBJ1-2	CASSRQPPGYTF
TRBV3-1/TRBV3-2	TRBJ2-1	CASSQEKERGFF
TRBV5-1	TRBJ1-4	CASSPDRVGEKLFF
TRBV27	TRBJ2-3	CASMEREAPDTQYF
TRBV4-3	TRBJ2-2	CASSPGAGGETGELFF
TRBV18	TRBJ1-5	CASSPQGNQPQHF
TRBV18	TRBJ2-3	CASSPTPDRGTDTQYF
TRBV19	TRBJ2-3	CASSIEYLDTQYF
TRBV2	TRBJ2-5	CASSRQPLRETQYF
TRBV5-6	TRBJ1-6	CASSQGPLTPLHF
TRBV10-3	TRBJ2-2	CAISESMMGTGELFF